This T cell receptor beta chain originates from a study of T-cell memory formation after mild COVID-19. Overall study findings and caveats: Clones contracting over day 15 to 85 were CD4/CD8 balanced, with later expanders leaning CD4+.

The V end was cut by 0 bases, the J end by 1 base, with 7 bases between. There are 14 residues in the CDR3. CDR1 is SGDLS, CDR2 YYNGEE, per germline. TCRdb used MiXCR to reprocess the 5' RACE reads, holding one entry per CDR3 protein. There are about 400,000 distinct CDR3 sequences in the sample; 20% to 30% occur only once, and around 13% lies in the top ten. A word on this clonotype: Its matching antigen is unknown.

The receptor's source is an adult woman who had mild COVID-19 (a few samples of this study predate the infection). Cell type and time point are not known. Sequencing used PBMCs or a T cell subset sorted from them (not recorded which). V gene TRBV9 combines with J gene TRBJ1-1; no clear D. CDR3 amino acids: CASSVGFSNTEAFF. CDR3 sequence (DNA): TGTGCCAGCAGCGTAGGGTTTTCGAACACTGAAGCTTTCTTT.